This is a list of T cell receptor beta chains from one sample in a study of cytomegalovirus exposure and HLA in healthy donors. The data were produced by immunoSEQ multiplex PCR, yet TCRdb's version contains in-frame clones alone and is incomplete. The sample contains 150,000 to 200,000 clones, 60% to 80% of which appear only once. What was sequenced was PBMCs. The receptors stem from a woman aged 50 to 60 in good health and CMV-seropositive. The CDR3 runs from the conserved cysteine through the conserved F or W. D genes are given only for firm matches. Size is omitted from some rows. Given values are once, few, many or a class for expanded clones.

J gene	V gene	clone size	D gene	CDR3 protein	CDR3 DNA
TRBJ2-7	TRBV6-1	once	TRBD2	CASSEASYLGGGYEQYF	TGTGCCAGCAGTGAAGCCTCCTATCTGGGGGGGGGCTACGAGCAGTACTTC
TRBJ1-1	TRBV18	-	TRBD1	CASSPFQDRGLLGVNTEAFF	TGTGCCAGCTCACCTTTTCAGGACAGGGGGTTATTAGGGGTGAACACTGAAGCTTTCTTT
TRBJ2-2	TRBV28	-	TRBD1	CASRIAGGGTGELFF	TGTGCCAGCAGAATTGCAGGGGGCGGCACCGGGGAGCTGTTTTTT
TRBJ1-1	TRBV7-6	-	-	CASSLVAGKGGRTEAFF	TGCGCCAGCAGCTTAGTGGCAGGGAAGGGTGGAAGGACTGAAGCTTTCTTT
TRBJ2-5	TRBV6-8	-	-	CASIPLAGCQETQYF	TGTGCCAGCATCCCCCTGGCAGGGTGCCAAGAGACCCAGTACTTC
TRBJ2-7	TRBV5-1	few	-	CASSLLSVGLTSDEQYF	TGCGCCAGCAGCTTGCTATCGGTGGGCTTAACTTCGGACGAGCAGTACTTC
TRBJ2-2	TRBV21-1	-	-	CASTITRDIMNTGELFF	TGTGCCAGCACCATCACCCGGGATATAATGAACACCGGGGAGCTGTTTTTT
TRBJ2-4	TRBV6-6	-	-	CARGTRRDIQYF	TGTGCCAGAGGAACGCGGAGGGACATTCAGTACTTC
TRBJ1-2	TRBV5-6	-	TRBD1	CASSLGQGNYGYTF	TGTGCCAGCAGCTTAGGACAGGGGAACTATGGCTACACCTTC
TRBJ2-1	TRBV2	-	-	CASSEALQLRPSATNNEQFF	TGTGCCAGCAGTGAAGCGCTTCAGCTTCGCCCTAGCGCGACCAACAATGAGCAGTTCTTC
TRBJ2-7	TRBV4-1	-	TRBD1	CASSQERGPYEQYF	TGCGCCAGCAGCCAAGAGAGGGGGCCCTACGAGCAGTACTTC
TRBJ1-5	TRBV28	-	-	CAIQQGFNQPQHF	TGTGCCATCCAACAGGGTTTCAATCAGCCCCAGCATTTT
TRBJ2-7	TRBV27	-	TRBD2	CASSLTSGLVYEQYF	TGTGCCAGCAGTTTAACTAGCGGGTTGGTATACGAGCAGTACTTC
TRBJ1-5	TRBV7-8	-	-	CASSHYNNQPQHF	TGTGCCAGCAGCCACTATAACAATCAGCCCCAGCATTTT
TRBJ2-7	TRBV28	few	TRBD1	CASKKVTGTYEQYF	TGTGCCAGCAAAAAGGTGACAGGGACCTACGAGCAGTACTTC
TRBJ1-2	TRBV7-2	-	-	CASSLNGAGASGYTF	TGTGCCAGCAGCCTTAACGGGGCAGGGGCCAGCGGCTACACCTTC
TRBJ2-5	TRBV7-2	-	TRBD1	CASRPYRDQGAQYF	TGTGCCAGCAGGCCCTACCGGGACCAGGGGGCCCAGTACTTC
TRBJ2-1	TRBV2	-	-	CASSGALGGYNEQFF	TGTGCCAGCAGTGGGGCGTTGGGGGGCTACAATGAGCAGTTCTTC
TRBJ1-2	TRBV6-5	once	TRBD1	CASSYGTGANYGYTF	TGTGCCAGCAGTTACGGGACAGGGGCTAACTATGGCTACACCTTC
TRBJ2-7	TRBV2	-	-	CASSDRGAYEQYF	TGTGCCAGCAGTGACAGGGGGGCCTACGAGCAGTACTTC
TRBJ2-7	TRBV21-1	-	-	CASSTPDRVHEQYF	TGTGCCAGCAGCACCCCAGACAGGGTGCACGAGCAGTACTTC
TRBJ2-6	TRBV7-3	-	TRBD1	CASSSQGAAGANVLTF	TGTGCCAGCAGCTCACAGGGGGCAGCTGGGGCCAACGTCCTGACTTTC
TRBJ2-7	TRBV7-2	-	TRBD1	CASSLAGTGSYEQYF	TGTGCCAGCAGCTTAGCCGGGACAGGGAGCTACGAGCAGTACTTC
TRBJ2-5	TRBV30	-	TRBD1	CAWGTGPVGETQYF	TGTGCCTGGGGGACAGGGCCGGTTGGGGAGACCCAGTACTTC